This paragraph reports one T cell receptor (beta chain). The entry originates in a study of blood T cell repertoires in COVID-19. Donors were grouped by their self-reported clinical history. Germline V lookup: CDR1 MGHDK, CDR2 SYGVNS. The ends were cut back, 3 bases at V and 8 bases at J, with 8 bases in the middle. CDR3 length: 12 residues. Some clones are missing from TCRdb's copy, which holds only in-frame ones; the method was immunoSEQ multiplex PCR. The sample yields approximately 270,000 clones, about 87% seen once. The sequence was obtained from a woman between 25 and 40 years old with acute COVID-19. The chain couples TRBV25-1 to TRBJ2-1, with D possibly being TRBD2 (5 bases). Sequenced material: PBMCs or T cells enriched from blood (not recorded which). CDR3 loop: CASSETTDEQFF. Here the CDR3 DNA reads TGTGCCAGCAGTGAGACTACTGATGAGCAGTTCTTC.